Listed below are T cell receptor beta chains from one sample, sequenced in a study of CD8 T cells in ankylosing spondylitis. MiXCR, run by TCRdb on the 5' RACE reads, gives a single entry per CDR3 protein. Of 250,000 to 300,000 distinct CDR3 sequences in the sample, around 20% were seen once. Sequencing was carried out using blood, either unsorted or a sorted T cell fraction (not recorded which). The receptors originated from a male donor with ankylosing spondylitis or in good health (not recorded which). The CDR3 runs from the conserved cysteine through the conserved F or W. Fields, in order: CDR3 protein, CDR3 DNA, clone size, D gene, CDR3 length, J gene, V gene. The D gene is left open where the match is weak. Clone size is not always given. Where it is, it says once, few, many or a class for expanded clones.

CASSFGSTPNTGELFF TGTGCCAGCAGTTTTGGAAGCACCCCGAACACCGGGGAGCTGTTTTTT few NA 16 TRBJ2-2 TRBV27
CATSDRTAWTGRNEQFF TGTGCCACCAGTGATCGAACCGCCTGGACAGGGCGGAATGAGCAGTTCTTC NA TRBD1 17 TRBJ2-1 TRBV24-1
CASSFSSGNTIYF TGTGCCAGCAGCTTCTCCTCTGGAAACACCATATATTTT few NA 13 TRBJ1-3 TRBV5-6
CASRGAGGADTQYF TGTGCCAGCAGGGGAGCTGGGGGCGCAGATACGCAGTATTTT NA NA 14 TRBJ2-3 TRBV28
CASIRDNHQETQYF TGTGCCAGCATACGGGACAACCACCAAGAGACCCAGTACTTC NA NA 14 TRBJ2-5 TRBV2
CASSRGTSGNTGELFF TGTGCCAGCAGCAGGGGGACTAGCGGGAACACCGGGGAGCTGTTTTTT few TRBD2 16 TRBJ2-2 TRBV7-8
CASSRDRVGNTIYF TGTGCCAGCAGCCGGGACAGGGTTGGAAACACCATATATTTT few TRBD1 14 TRBJ1-3 TRBV12-3/TRBV12-4
CASSSMTSGVETQYF TGCGCCAGCAGCTCAATGACTAGCGGGGTGGAGACCCAGTACTTC few TRBD2 15 TRBJ2-5 TRBV5-1
CASSLAGGTGGARETQYF TGTGCCAGCAGCTTGGCAGGAGGGACAGGGGGCGCAAGAGAGACCCAGTACTTC NA TRBD1 18 TRBJ2-5 TRBV5-4
CASRQLVETQYF TGCGCCAGCAGACAACTAGTGGAGACCCAGTACTTC NA NA 12 TRBJ2-5 TRBV5-1
CATSSLTGGTIPGELFF TGTGCCACCAGCAGCCTCACTGGGGGAACCATCCCCGGGGAGCTGTTTTTT NA NA 17 TRBJ2-2 TRBV15
CASSLGSSSYNSPLHF TGTGCCAGCAGCTTAGGGAGTAGCTCCTATAATTCACCCCTCCACTTT NA NA 16 TRBJ1-6 TRBV7-8
CASSLSRGQKNTGELFF TGTGCCAGCAGCTTAAGTAGGGGACAGAAGAACACCGGGGAGCTGTTTTTT NA TRBD1 17 TRBJ2-2 TRBV7-3
CASSLAGGHGNEQFF TGTGCCAGCAGTTTGGCGGGGGGGCATGGCAATGAGCAGTTCTTC NA TRBD2 15 TRBJ2-1 TRBV12-3/TRBV12-4
CASLLNSNQPQHF TGTGCCAGCCTCTTGAATAGCAATCAGCCCCAGCATTTT many NA 13 TRBJ1-5 TRBV6-1
CAISIGTSISYNEQFF TGTGCCATCAGTATAGGGACTAGCATCTCCTACAATGAGCAGTTCTTC few TRBD2 16 TRBJ2-1 TRBV10-3
CASSVVEGGSGYTF TGTGCCAGCAGCGTAGTAGAAGGGGGCAGTGGCTACACCTTC many TRBD1 14 TRBJ1-2 TRBV9
CASSVPGQGKGAEAFF TGCGCCAGCAGCGTCCCCGGACAGGGGAAGGGGGCTGAAGCTTTCTTT NA TRBD1 16 TRBJ1-1 TRBV5-1
CSARDLNRGPETQYF TGCAGTGCTAGAGATCTGAACAGGGGGCCAGAGACCCAGTACTTC NA TRBD1 15 TRBJ2-5 TRBV20-1
CASRPGQGMMAGELFF TGTGCCAGCAGACCTGGACAGGGTATGATGGCCGGGGAGCTGTTTTTT many TRBD1 16 TRBJ2-2 TRBV11-2
CRGGTQYNEQFF TGCAGGGGAGGGACACAATACAATGAGCAGTTCTTC NA NA 12 TRBJ2-1 TRBV20-1
CASSLIGGGYNEQFF TGTGCCAGCAGTTTAATAGGTGGGGGCTACAATGAGCAGTTCTTC few NA 15 TRBJ2-1 TRBV7-8
CASSVGAYNEQFF TGTGCCAGCAGCGTAGGGGCGTACAATGAGCAGTTCTTC few NA 13 TRBJ2-1 TRBV9
CSARDRRGVSYNGQFF TGCAGTGCTAGAGATCGGCGGGGCGTCTCCTACAATGGGCAGTTCTTC once NA 16 TRBJ2-1 TRBV20-1
CASSLERGQLYNEQFF TGCGCCAGCAGCTTGGAAAGGGGGCAGTTATACAATGAGCAGTTCTTC few TRBD1 16 TRBJ2-1 TRBV5-1
CSARDLKDSYSPLHF TGCAGTGCTAGAGATCTAAAGGACAGTTATTCACCCCTCCACTTT NA NA 15 TRBJ1-6 TRBV20-1
CASSLEGSARGGTQYF TGTGCCAGCAGTTTAGAAGGGTCAGCCCGGGGGGGTACGCAGTATTTT few TRBD2 16 TRBJ2-3 TRBV12-3/TRBV12-4